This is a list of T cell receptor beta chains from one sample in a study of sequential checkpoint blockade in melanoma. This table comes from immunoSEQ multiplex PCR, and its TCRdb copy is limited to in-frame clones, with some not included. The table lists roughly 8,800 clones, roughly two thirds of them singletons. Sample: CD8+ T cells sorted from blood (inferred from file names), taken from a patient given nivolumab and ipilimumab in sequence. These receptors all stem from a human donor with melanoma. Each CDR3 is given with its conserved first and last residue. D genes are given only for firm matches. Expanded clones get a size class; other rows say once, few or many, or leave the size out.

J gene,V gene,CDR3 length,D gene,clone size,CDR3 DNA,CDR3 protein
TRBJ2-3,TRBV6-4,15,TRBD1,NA,TGTGCCAGCAGTACCGGGACAGGGGCGGCAGATACGCAGTATTTT,CASSTGTGAADTQYF
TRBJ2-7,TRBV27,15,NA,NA,TGTGCCAGCAGAGAGGCAGGACAGTACTTCTACGAGCAGTACTTC,CASREAGQYFYEQYF
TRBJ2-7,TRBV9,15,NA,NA,TGTGCCAGCAGCTTCTCTCAGGGGCAGCTCTACGAGCAGTACTTC,CASSFSQGQLYEQYF
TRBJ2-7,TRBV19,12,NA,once,TGTGCCGTTAAGACAGGAAACGGCGAGCAGTACTTC,CAVKTGNGEQYF
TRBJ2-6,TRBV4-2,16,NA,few,TGTGCCAGCAGCTCAACCAGGCGAAGTGGGGCCAACGTCCTGACTTTC,CASSSTRRSGANVLTF
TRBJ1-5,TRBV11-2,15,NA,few,TGTGCCAGCAGCTTAGGGGGCCAACTCAATCAGCCCCAGCATTTT,CASSLGGQLNQPQHF
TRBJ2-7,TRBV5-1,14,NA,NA,TGCGCCAGCAGGTCCCCGGACAGTTCCTACGAGCAGTACTTC,CASRSPDSSYEQYF
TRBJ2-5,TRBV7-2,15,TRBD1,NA,TGTGCCAGCAGCTTGCAGGGGGTAAAACAAGAGACCCAGTACTTC,CASSLQGVKQETQYF
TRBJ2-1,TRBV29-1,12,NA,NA,TGCAGCGTTGAAAAGCAGGACTGGGAGCAGTTCTTC,CSVEKQDWEQFF
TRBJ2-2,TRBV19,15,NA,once,TGTGCCAGTAGTATACTAGTATTGAACACCGGGGAGCTGTTTTTT,CASSILVLNTGELFF
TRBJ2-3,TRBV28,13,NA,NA,TGTGCCAGCAGCCCCGACTCAGCAGATACGCAGTATTTT,CASSPDSADTQYF
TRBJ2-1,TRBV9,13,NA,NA,TGTGCCAGCAGCGTAGGCCTACCTAATGAGCAGTTCTTC,CASSVGLPNEQFF
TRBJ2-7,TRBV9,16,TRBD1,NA,TGTGCCAGCAGCGTAGCCCAACAGGGGTTACACTACGAGCAGTACTTC,CASSVAQQGLHYEQYF
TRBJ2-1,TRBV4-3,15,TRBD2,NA,TGCGCCAGCAGCCAAGCTAGCGGGGGACGGAATGAGCAGTTCTTC,CASSQASGGRNEQFF
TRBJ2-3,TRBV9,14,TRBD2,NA,TGTGCCAGCAGCGTATATAATAGCGGGGGGTCGGTGTATTTT,CASSVYNSGGSVYF
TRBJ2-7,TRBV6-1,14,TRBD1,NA,TGTGCCAGCATGGGGACAGGGGCCACCTACGAGCAGTACTTC,CASMGTGATYEQYF
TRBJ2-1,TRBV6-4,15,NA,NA,TGTGCCAGCAGTGGGGCGGACTCGGATTACAATGAGCAGTTCTTC,CASSGADSDYNEQFF
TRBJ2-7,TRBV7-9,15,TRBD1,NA,TGTGCCAGCAGCCGTCGTCTTGGACAGGAGGACGAGCAGTACTTC,CASSRRLGQEDEQYF
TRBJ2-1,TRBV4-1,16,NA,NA,TGCGCCAGCAGCCAAGATGGGATCCCAGGGGACAATGAGCAGTTCTTC,CASSQDGIPGDNEQFF
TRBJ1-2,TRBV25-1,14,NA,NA,TGTGCCAGCAGTGAGCGGCAGCTCCCCTATGGCTACACCTTC,CASSERQLPYGYTF
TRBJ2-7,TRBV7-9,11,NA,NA,TGTGCCAGCAGTGTGGGGCTCGAGCAGTACTTC,CASSVGLEQYF
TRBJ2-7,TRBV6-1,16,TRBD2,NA,TGTGCCAGCAGTGAAGAACTAGCGGTTATAGCCTACGAGCAGTACTTC,CASSEELAVIAYEQYF
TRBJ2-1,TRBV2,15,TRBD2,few,TGTGCCAGCAGTCAGGGACTAGGAAAGGTCAATGAGCAGTTCTTC,CASSQGLGKVNEQFF
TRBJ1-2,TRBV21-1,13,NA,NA,TGTGCCAGCAGGGTACTGCCGATATTCGGCTACACCTTC,CASRVLPIFGYTF
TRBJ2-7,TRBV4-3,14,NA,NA,TGCGCCAGCAGCCAAGGAAGACAGCTCTACGAGCAGTACTTC,CASSQGRQLYEQYF
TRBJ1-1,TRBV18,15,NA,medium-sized,TGTGCCAGCTCACCACCCGCGGGGTTGGACACTGAAGCTTTCTTT,CASSPPAGLDTEAFF
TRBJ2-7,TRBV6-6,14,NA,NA,TGTGCCAGCAGTTTCTCGGACAGCTTTGGGGGGCAGTACTTC,CASSFSDSFGGQYF
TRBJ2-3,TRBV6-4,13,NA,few,TGTGCCAGCAGTGGAGGCAGCACAGATACGCAGTATTTT,CASSGGSTDTQYF
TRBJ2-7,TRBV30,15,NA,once,TGTGCCTGGAGTGTAGCCGCCCTGACCTCGGGCGAGCAGTACTTC,CAWSVAALTSGEQYF
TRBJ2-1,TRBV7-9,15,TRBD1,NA,TGTGCCAGCAGCCCGGGGACAGGGTTGGATGAGGAGCAGTTCTTC,CASSPGTGLDEEQFF
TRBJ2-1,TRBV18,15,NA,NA,TGTGCCAGCTCACCAACGGCGGGGACGGGAGATGAGCAGTTCTTC,CASSPTAGTGDEQFF
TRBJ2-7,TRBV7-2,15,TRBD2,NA,TGTGCCAGCAGCCAGGACTGGCGGGAGGAGGACGAGCAGTACTTC,CASSQDWREEDEQYF
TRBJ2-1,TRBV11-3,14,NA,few,TGTGCCAGCAGCTTACCGGGGTTAAACAATGAGCAGTTCTTC,CASSLPGLNNEQFF
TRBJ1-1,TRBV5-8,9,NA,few,TGTGCCAGCACCCGTGAAGCTTTCTTT,CASTREAFF
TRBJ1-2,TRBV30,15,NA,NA,TGTGCCTGGAGTGTACGTTGGGGAGGTGACTATGGCTACACCTTC,CAWSVRWGGDYGYTF
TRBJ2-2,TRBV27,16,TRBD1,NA,TGTGCCAGCAGAATCGCAGGGGGCGCGATCACCGGGGAGCTGTTTTTT,CASRIAGGAITGELFF
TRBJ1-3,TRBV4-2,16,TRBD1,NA,TGTGCCAGCAGCCAAGATTCAGGGGGTGGTGGAAACACCATATATTTT,CASSQDSGGGGNTIYF
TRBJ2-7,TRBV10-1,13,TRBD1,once,TGCGCCAGCGGGACAGAGCTGACGGGGGAGCAGTACTTC,CASGTELTGEQYF
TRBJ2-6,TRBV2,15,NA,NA,TGTGCCAAGTGGTCCCCTACCTCTGGGGCCAACGTCCTGACTTTC,CAKWSPTSGANVLTF
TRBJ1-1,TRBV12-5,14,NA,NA,TGTGCTAGTGGTTTTACTACTATGAACACTGAAGCTTTCTTT,CASGFTTMNTEAFF
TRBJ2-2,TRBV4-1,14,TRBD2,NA,TGCGCCAGCGGAGGACTAGCGTACACCGGGGAGCTGTTTTTT,CASGGLAYTGELFF
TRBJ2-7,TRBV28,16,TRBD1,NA,TGTGCCAGCAGTTCCCCTACCTCCGGGACAGGGCATGAGCAGTACTTC,CASSSPTSGTGHEQYF
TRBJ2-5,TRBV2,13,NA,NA,TGTGCCAGCAGGGCGGGTCACCAAGAGACCCAGTACTTC,CASRAGHQETQYF
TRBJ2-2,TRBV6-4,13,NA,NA,TGTGCCAGCAGTGCGGGGGACACCGGGGAGCTGTTTTTT,CASSAGDTGELFF
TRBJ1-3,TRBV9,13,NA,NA,TGTGCCAGCAGCTGGACAGCTGGAAACACCATATATTTT,CASSWTAGNTIYF
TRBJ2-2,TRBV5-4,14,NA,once,TGTGCCAGCAGCTTGGTGGGGCTTCCCGGGGAGCTGTTTTTT,CASSLVGLPGELFF
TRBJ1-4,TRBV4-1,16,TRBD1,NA,TGCGCCAGCAGCCAAGAGAGAGGGACAGGGAATGAAAAACTGTTTTTT,CASSQERGTGNEKLFF
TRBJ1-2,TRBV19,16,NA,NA,TGTGCCAGTAGTATAGCCGATTCCAACAGGGCTGATGGCTACACCTTC,CASSIADSNRADGYTF
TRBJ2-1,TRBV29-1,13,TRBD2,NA,TGCAGCGTGGAAGCGGGATTCGGCAATGAGCAGTTCTTC,CSVEAGFGNEQFF
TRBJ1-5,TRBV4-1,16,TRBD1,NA,TGCGCCAGCAGCCAAGAGGGACAGGGGTATGGTCAGCCCCAGCATTTT,CASSQEGQGYGQPQHF
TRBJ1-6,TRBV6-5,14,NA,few,TGTGCCAGCAGGGACTCGACGGGGAATTCACCCCTCCACTTT,CASRDSTGNSPLHF
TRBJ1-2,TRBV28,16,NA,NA,TGTGCCAGCAAACAGCACCCTCCGACAGTTTTCTATGGCTACACCTTC,CASKQHPPTVFYGYTF
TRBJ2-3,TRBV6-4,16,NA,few,TGTGCCAGCAGTGACTCGGGACTCGATCATCCAGATACGCAGTATTTT,CASSDSGLDHPDTQYF
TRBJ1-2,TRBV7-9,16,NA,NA,TGTGCCAGCAGCTTAGCGGGTGACGGGAGGAGCTATGGCTACACCTTC,CASSLAGDGRSYGYTF
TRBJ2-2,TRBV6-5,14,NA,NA,TGTGCCAGCAGTGCGGGGCAGAACACCGGGGAGCTGTTTTTT,CASSAGQNTGELFF
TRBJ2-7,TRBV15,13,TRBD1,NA,TGTGCCACCAGTCAGGGGGCAAGCTACGAGCAGTACTTC,CATSQGASYEQYF
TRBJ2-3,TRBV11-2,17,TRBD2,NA,TGTGCCAGCAGCTTAGATCTACTAGCGGGAGAAGGAGATACGCAGTATTTT,CASSLDLLAGEGDTQYF
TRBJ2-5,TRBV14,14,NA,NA,TGTGCCAGCAGCCAATGGGGAGGACAAGAGACCCAGTACTTC,CASSQWGGQETQYF